This T cell receptor beta chain was captured in a study of T cell repertoires in cytomegalovirus infection (dated 2019 in TCRdb). With regard to the full study: The peptide stimulations were aimed at well-studied HLA-B-restricted epitopes as well as recently identified HLA-C-restricted CMV epitopes, whose presentation resists viral immunomodulation. Donor HLA type was relevant to the analysis, as public TCR beta signatures indicated carriage of CMV infection together with the matching HLA type. Broader findings and caveats from the paper: The ex vivo response was dominated by HLA-C-restricted CMV-specific TCR beta clonotypes, which also provided the single most frequent clonotype in two of eight donors. Carriers of CMV infection plus the relevant HLA type were discriminated by the cumulative frequency of public TCR beta family members in the study cohort and in an independent approximately 360-donor cohort.

What the treatment or condition label conveys for this sample: in vitro stimulation with specific CMV peptide epitopes to enrich CMV-specific T cells. This clonotype appeared a few times. There is no known antigen for this receptor. Within one base of it there is no much larger clone, and no base qualities were kept. Sequencing instrument: Illumina HiSeq 1500. Using fastp trimming at Q25 and MiXCR clonotype assembly, TCRdb reanalyzed the public sequencing data and kept in-frame beta chains. A single entry per CDR3 protein holds the most common genes and DNA from its merged rows. This sample comprises about 920,000 distinct CDR3 sequences, roughly 30% of them detected only once. 13% of the sample rests with the top ten. From its cysteine to its phenylalanine, the CDR3 spans 14 amino acids. Only the CDR3 DNA is retained, 42 bases long and in frame from the first base. At the junction V is shortened by 3 bases and J by 8 bases; bases outside the gene matches: 5. CDR1 and CDR2 are drawn from the germline V gene: MNHNS, SASEGT.

Source: cultured CD8+ T cells from PBMCs, taken from culture after CMV antigen stimulation. The receptor chain draws on TRBV6-1 and TRBJ1-4; TRBD1 agrees with 8 junctional bases. The sequence came from a human donor in good health (CMV status not recorded). Some clones in this sample may be carry-over from other donors' samples. The DNA sequence is given as TGTGCCAGCAGTGACCGGGACAGGTCCGAAAAACTGTTTTTT. Its translation is CASSDRDRSEKLFF.